This TCR beta chain was retrieved from a study of blood T cell repertoires in COVID-19. In the study overall: Whether acute or convalescent, the COVID-19 samples came from the United States, Italy and Spain. The cDNA or gDNA used as material had been derived from T cells, B-cell-depleted T cells, or PBMCs.

The CDR3 is made up of 15 amino acids. CDR1 is LNHDA and CDR2 is SQIVND in the germline V gene (reference sequence). The germline V and J ends were trimmed by 7 bases and 1 base, with 14 bases remaining between them. Sequencing was performed with immunoSEQ multiplex PCR; in TCRdb, only in-frame clones are kept and a portion is missing. The sample has under 250,000 clones, roughly nine tenths seen once. The chain joins TRBV19 to TRBJ1-5, with D perhaps TRBD1 (5 bases). This TCR was recovered from a man between 60 and 75 years old with acute or convalescent COVID-19. Sequencing was performed on peripheral blood. CDR3: CASTLYRGSNQPQHF. DNA of the CDR3: TGTGCCAGTACGCTGTACCGGGGGAGCAATCAGCCCCAGCATTTT.